Listed below are T cell receptor beta chains from one sample, sequenced in a study of cytomegalovirus exposure and HLA in healthy donors. Data came from immunoSEQ multiplex PCR; TCRdb stores just in-frame clones and leaves some out. The sample comprises tens of thousands of clones, less than 95% of which are singletons, and 1.5% to 2% rests with the top ten. Sequenced material: PBMCs. Source of these receptors: a woman aged 18-35 years in good health and CMV-seropositive. Both conserved end residues are part of each CDR3. The order of the fields is V gene, J gene, clone size, D gene, CDR3 DNA, CDR3 protein. D genes are given only for firm matches. Clone size is not always given. Where it is, it says once, few, many or a class for expanded clones.

V: TRBV5-1
J: TRBJ2-1
size: -
D: -
DNA: TGCGCCAGCAGCTTTAGGGGGGGGGAGAATGAGCAGTTCTTC
CDR3: CASSFRGGENEQFF

V: TRBV5-1
J: TRBJ2-4
size: -
D: TRBD1
DNA: TGCGCCAGCAGCAACGACAGGGGAAGGGCCAAAAACATTCAGTACTTC
CDR3: CASSNDRGRAKNIQYF

V: TRBV29-1
J: TRBJ1-2
size: -
D: -
DNA: TGCAGCGTTGACAGGGGCACTAACTATGGCTACACCTTC
CDR3: CSVDRGTNYGYTF

V: TRBV4-1
J: TRBJ2-7
size: -
D: -
DNA: TGCGCCAGCAGCCAATCAGCGCTTGGAGGGACCCCCTACGAGCAGTACTTC
CDR3: CASSQSALGGTPYEQYF

V: TRBV5-1
J: TRBJ2-2
size: -
D: TRBD1
DNA: TGCGCCAGCAGCCCCCAGACAGGGGCGACCGGGGAGCTGTTTTTT
CDR3: CASSPQTGATGELFF

V: TRBV5-1
J: TRBJ2-7
size: -
D: TRBD2
DNA: TGCGCCAGCAGACAGGGACTAGCGGGGGTGGAGCAGTACTTC
CDR3: CASRQGLAGVEQYF

V: TRBV5-4
J: TRBJ2-1
size: -
D: TRBD2
DNA: TGTGCCAGCAGCCCAGAACTAGCGGGGGGCCGGGATGAGCAGTTCTTC
CDR3: CASSPELAGGRDEQFF

V: TRBV2
J: TRBJ1-3
size: few
D: -
DNA: TGTGCCAGCGAGGGGAGGGCTGGAAACACCATATATTTT
CDR3: CASEGRAGNTIYF

V: TRBV9
J: TRBJ2-4
size: -
D: -
DNA: TGTGCCAGCAGCGTAGGAAGTCAGGGCGTTAGTTATCGCGGCATTCAGTACTTC
CDR3: CASSVGSQGVSYRGIQYF

V: TRBV7-2
J: TRBJ2-7
size: -
D: -
DNA: TGTGCCAGCAGCTTAGGAGTGAGTGAGCAGTACTTC
CDR3: CASSLGVSEQYF

V: TRBV18
J: TRBJ2-1
size: -
D: -
DNA: TGTGCCAGCTCACCCTCTGACGGGAATGAGCAGTTCTTC
CDR3: CASSPSDGNEQFF

V: TRBV4-1
J: TRBJ2-1
size: -
D: TRBD2
DNA: TGCGCCAGCAGCCATAGGAGAGCGGGGGTCGGTAAACCCTACAATGAGCAGTTCTTC
CDR3: CASSHRRAGVGKPYNEQFF

V: TRBV25-1
J: TRBJ1-2
size: -
D: TRBD1
DNA: TGTGCCAGCAGTGAGAGGGACAGACTACACTTC
CDR3: CASSERDRLHF

V: TRBV27
J: TRBJ2-5
size: -
D: -
DNA: TGTGCCAGCAGTGCCGACCGGGAGGAGACCCAGTACTTC
CDR3: CASSADREETQYF

V: TRBV11-3
J: TRBJ2-1
size: -
D: TRBD2
DNA: TGTGCCAGCAGCTTAGAGGCGGGGGGGGTATACAATGAGCAGTTCTTC
CDR3: CASSLEAGGVYNEQFF

V: TRBV7-3
J: TRBJ1-1
size: once
D: TRBD1
DNA: TGTGCCAGCAGCTTAACAGGTGGCCGGGACAGGGGGTTGACTGAAGCTTTCTTT
CDR3: CASSLTGGRDRGLTEAFF

V: TRBV7-2
J: TRBJ2-1
size: -
D: TRBD2
DNA: TGTGCCAGCAGCTTACTAGCGGGGGTTTCCTACAATGAGCAGTTCTTC
CDR3: CASSLLAGVSYNEQFF

V: TRBV5-1
J: TRBJ2-3
size: -
D: -
DNA: TGCGCCAGCAGCTTGGGCGCAGACACTAGCATGACAGATACGCAGTATTTT
CDR3: CASSLGADTSMTDTQYF

V: TRBV28
J: TRBJ1-5
size: -
D: -
DNA: TGTGCCAGCAGTTTATACAGGTCTAGCAATCAGCCCCAGCATTTT
CDR3: CASSLYRSSNQPQHF

V: TRBV7-3
J: TRBJ1-2
size: -
D: TRBD1
DNA: TGTGCCAGCAGCTTAGCTGCAGGGGGCAAAGGGCCCCTCTATGGCTACACCTTC
CDR3: CASSLAAGGKGPLYGYTF

V: TRBV25-1
J: TRBJ2-1
size: -
D: TRBD1
DNA: TGTGCCAGCATTGGACAGGGGGTTAATGAGCAGTTCTTC
CDR3: CASIGQGVNEQFF

V: TRBV5-1
J: TRBJ1-1
size: -
D: TRBD1
DNA: TGCGCCAGCAGCTCCGTGGACAGGGGATTCATGAACACTGAAGCTTTCTTT
CDR3: CASSSVDRGFMNTEAFF